The 18 T cell receptor beta chains presented below share a single source sample, sequenced in a study of radiation and T cells in renal cell carcinoma. Assay: immunoSEQ multiplex PCR; the TCRdb copy retains only in-frame clones and omits some. The sample records about 150,000 clones, 88% being singletons. Time point specified: baseline pretreatment blood. Treatment denoted: 15 Gy SBRT to primary tumor, nephrectomy 4 weeks later. The sequences come from blood, collected from a patient whose treatment included radiotherapy and nephrectomy. The receptors derive from a woman in her sixties or seventies with renal cell carcinoma.

V is TRBV5-6 and J is TRBJ2-5; D possibly corresponds to TRBD2 (6 bases). V was trimmed by 0 bases and J by 0 bases, leaving 6 bases between them. This CDR3 contains 14 residues. Germline loops: CDR1 SGHDT, CDR2 YYEEEE. This CDR3 reads CASSLGLDQETQYF. CDR3 in DNA: TGTGCCAGCAGCTTGGGACTAGACCAAGAGACCCAGTACTTC.

The chain links TRBV5-6 to TRBJ1-2, with 7 nucleotides matching TRBD1. CDR1 SGHDT and CDR2 YYEEEE come from the germline V gene. V lost 2 bases and J lost 6; bases outside the gene matches: 7. The CDR3 length is 14 residues. The chain's CDR3 is CASSFSRGVNGYTF. As DNA, the CDR3 is TGTGCCAGCAGCTTCTCCAGGGGGGTCAATGGCTACACCTTC.

The chain is built from TRBV6-6 and TRBJ1-3; D is uncertain. The CDR3 totals 14 residues. Germline V gene lookup returns CDR1 MNHNY and CDR2 SVGAGI (reference sequence). Trimming removed 0 bases at V and 4 bases at J, with 7 bases between. The CDR3 sequence: CASSYSPEGNTIYF. Written as DNA, the CDR3 is TGTGCCAGCAGTTACTCGCCGGAGGGAAACACCATATATTTT.

This clone was recorded a few times. This chain joins TRBV4-2 and TRBJ2-3; 12 nucleotides agree with TRBD2. With 0 bases clipped from V and 13 bases from J, the junction kept 8 bases outside the gene matches. The CDR3 totals 15 residues. CDR1 and CDR2 (germline): LGHNA, YNFKEQ. The CDR3 region has the DNA TGTGCCAGCAGCCAAGATCAACTAGCGGGGGGAAGGGAGTATTTT. Its protein product is CASSQDQLAGGREYF.

This CDR3 reads CASSLSLVYEQYF. In DNA, the CDR3 is TGTGCCAGCAGTTTAAGCCTAGTCTACGAGCAGTACTTC. The chain couples TRBV28 to TRBJ2-7, with unresolved D. The ends were cut back, 2 bases at V and 3 bases at J, with 8 bases in the middle. Looked up from germline, CDR1 is MDHEN and CDR2 is SYDVKM. This CDR3 comprises 13 residues.

The CDR3: CASSASGGFAEAFF. The CDR3 DNA follows: TGTGCCAGCAGTGCGAGTGGCGGGTTCGCTGAAGCTTTCTTT. The chain has TRBV2 and TRBJ1-1; no reliable D call. The CDR3 runs to 14 residues. Trimming cost V 4 bases and J 6 bases, with 15 bases left between them. Germline loops: CDR1 SNHLY, CDR2 FYNNEI.

The chain is built from TRBV5-4 and TRBJ2-2; D remains unclear. From germline, CDR1 is SGHNT and CDR2 YYREEE (reference sequence). The CDR3 spans 13 residues. The germline V and J ends were trimmed by 2 bases and 4 bases, with 6 bases remaining between them. CDR3: CASSFRFTGELFF. The CDR3, as DNA: TGTGCCAGCAGCTTCCGATTCACCGGGGAGCTGTTTTTT. The full variable domain, completed using reference TRBV5-4 and TRBJ2-2, is ETGVTQSPTHLIKTRGQQVTLRCSSQSGHNTVSWYQQALGQGPQFIFQYYREEENGRGNFPPRFSGLQFPNYSSELNVNALELDDSALYLCASSFRFTGELFFGEGSRLTVL.

The chain is built from TRBV14 and TRBJ2-2; TRBD1 is a possible D gene (6 bases). The CDR3 loop spans 15 amino acids. V gave up 5 bases and J gave up 2 bases, with 12 bases separating them. Per germline, CDR1 SGHDN and CDR2 FVKESK. This chain's CDR3 is CASSSDSRNTGELFF. The DNA for the CDR3 is TGTGCCAGCAGCTCGGACAGTCGTAACACCGGGGAGCTGTTTTTT.

V usage is TRBV7-9 and J usage is TRBJ2-1, with 9 bases identical to TRBD2. The CDR3 totals 16 residues. CDR1 is SEHNR and CDR2 is FQNEAQ in the germline V gene (reference sequence). The V and J ends lost 4 bases and 0 bases, in that order; junction bases with no gene match: 4. The CDR3 spells CASSSLAGDSYNEQFF. The CDR3 DNA reads as TGTGCCAGCAGCTCCTTAGCGGGGGACTCCTACAATGAGCAGTTCTTC.

This clone was counted a few times. The chain recombines TRBV11-2 with TRBJ1-2, with D maybe TRBD1 (5 bases). Looked up from germline, CDR1 is SGHAT and CDR2 is FQNNGV. Trimming cost V 5 bases and J 4 bases, with 14 bases left between them. This CDR3 has 14 amino acids. CDR3 in amino acids: CASSRDGGTYGYTF. CDR3 nucleotides: TGTGCCAGCAGCCGGGACGGAGGGACCTATGGCTACACCTTC.

CDR3 nucleotide sequence: TGTGCCAGCAGCTCAGATCGCCCGCCAGGGAGGGGAGGGGACACTGAAGCTTTCTTT. This sequence encodes CASSSDRPPGRGGDTEAFF. This rearrangement joins TRBV7-3 to TRBJ1-1, with TRBD1 as a possible D gene (5 bases). The CDR3 is made up of 19 amino acids. V shed 4 bases and J shed 3 bases, with 27 bases lying between them. Germline V gives CDR1 SGHTA, CDR2 FQGTGA.

This CDR3 reads CASSTDRVVNSPLHF. For the CDR3, the DNA is TGTGCCAGCAGCACAGACAGGGTGGTTAATTCACCCCTCCACTTT. J is TRBJ1-6 and V is TRBV9; 7 positions match TRBD1. This CDR3 region has 15 residues. Germline CDR1 SGDLS, CDR2 YYNGEE. J lost 6 bases, V lost 4 bases, and 7 bases had no gene match.

This clone appeared once. V is TRBV11-2 and J is TRBJ1-2; D gene uncertain. Between the trimmed V and J ends, which lost 5 bases and 2 bases, there was a span of 21 bases. This CDR3 has 17 residues. Germline assignment: CDR1 SGHAT and CDR2 FQNNGV. CDR3 coding DNA: TGTGCCAGCAGCCTTACTCGGAGTACGCTCGCAAACTATGGCTACACCTTC. Protein product: CASSLTRSTLANYGYTF.

The chain recombines TRBV19 with TRBJ2-2; D call uncertain. Per the germline V gene, CDR1 is LNHDA and CDR2 is SQIVND (reference sequence). Trimming cost V 6 bases and J 0 bases, with 8 bases left between them. There are 14 residues in the CDR3. CDR3 DNA sequence: TGTGCCAGTAGGCGCGACCCGAACACCGGGGAGCTGTTTTTT. Protein: CASRRDPNTGELFF.

The V gene is TRBV5-6, the J gene TRBJ1-4; D might be TRBD1 (6 bases). V lost 4 bases and J 3 bases, leaving 13 bases between the germline ends. Per germline, CDR1 SGHDT and CDR2 YYEEEE. The CDR3 runs 15 residues. CDR3 protein: CASSPQGRANEKLFF. The CDR3 DNA sequence: TGTGCCAGCAGCCCCCAGGGGAGAGCTAATGAAAAACTGTTTTTT.

The rearrangement joins TRBV19 to TRBJ1-5; weak D call: TRBD1 (5 bases). The CDR3 sequence is 13 residues long. Germline-derived CDR1 and CDR2 are LNHDA and SQIVND (reference sequence). V was clipped by 8 bases and J by 8 bases, with 16 bases between them. The CDR3 DNA is TGTGCCAGTTCCGGACAAGGACGGGAGCCCCAGCATTTT. Its translation: CASSGQGREPQHF.

The J gene is TRBJ1-6, the V gene TRBV5-3, with D perhaps TRBD1 (5 bases). TRBV5-3 is placed among ORFs of uncertain function. The V gene lost 0 bases and the J gene lost 4 bases, with 8 bases spanning the gap. CDR3 size: 15 residues. The CDR3 loop reads CARSLGTSYNSPLHF. In DNA, the CDR3 is TGTGCCAGAAGCTTGGGGACATCTTATAATTCACCCCTCCACTTT.

This sequence joins TRBV11-2 and TRBJ2-2, with unresolved D. The V gene lost 5 bases and the J gene lost 0 bases, with 10 bases spanning the gap. Per germline, CDR1 SGHAT and CDR2 FQNNGV. There are 15 residues in the CDR3. The CDR3 nucleotides are TGTGCCAGCAGCCCCCTCGGCTCGAACACCGGGGAGCTGTTTTTT. Protein product: CASSPLGSNTGELFF. Full variable domain (outside the CDR3, taken from reference TRBV11-2 and TRBJ2-2): EAGVAQSPRYKIIEKRQSVAFWCNPISGHATLYWYQQILGQGPKLLIQFQNNGVVDDSQLPKDRFSAERLKGVDSTLKIQPAKLEDSAVYLCASSPLGSNTGELFFGEGSRLTVL.